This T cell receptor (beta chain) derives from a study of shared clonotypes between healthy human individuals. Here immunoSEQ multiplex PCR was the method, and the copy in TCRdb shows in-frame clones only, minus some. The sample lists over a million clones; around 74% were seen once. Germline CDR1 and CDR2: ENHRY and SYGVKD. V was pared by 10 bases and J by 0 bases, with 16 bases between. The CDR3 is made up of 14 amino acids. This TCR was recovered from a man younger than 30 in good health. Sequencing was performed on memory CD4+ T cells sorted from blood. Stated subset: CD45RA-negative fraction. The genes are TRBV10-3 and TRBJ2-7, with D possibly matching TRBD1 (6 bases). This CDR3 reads CASRNGQSSYEQYF. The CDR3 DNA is TGTGCCAGCAGAAACGGACAGAGCTCCTACGAGCAGTACTTC.